This section outlines one T cell receptor beta chain sequence together with its context. These data originate in a study of PD-L1 blockade in urothelial cancer. The protocol was immunoSEQ multiplex PCR, while the TCRdb copy is restricted to in-frame clones and leaves out a portion. The profile covers 25,000 to 30,000 clones, with roughly 80% appearing a single time and approximately 2.2% taken by the ten largest. The specimen comprised PBMCs, sampled around atezolizumab (anti-PD-L1) treatment. The source is a man in his forties or fifties with urothelial cancer.

In nucleotides, the CDR3 is TGTGCCAGCAGTGTGACGGGGTCCTATGGCTACACCTTC. Translating it yields CASSVTGSYGYTF. This chain uses TRBV28 with TRBJ1-2, with D hard to call. Germline CDR1 reads MDHEN; CDR2 reads SYDVKM. This CDR3 is built from 13 residues. Trimming took 5 bases from V and 4 from J, leaving 11 bases between them.